This T cell receptor beta chain was captured by sequencing in a study of T cells in Graves' hyperthyroidism and ophthalmopathy. Researchers amplified the TCR beta CDR3 regions from RNA transcripts. During a first-round RT-PCR of the TCR CDR3, the HTBI primer set was used. TCRdb re-analysed the multiplex PCR reads in MiXCR, keeping a single row per CDR3 protein. The sample includes approximately 590,000 distinct CDR3 sequences, around 46% seen only once; the top ten take just over 8%. V lost 3 bases and J 5 bases, leaving 16 bases between the germline ends. Germline V lookup: CDR1 SGHTA, CDR2 FQGTGA. The CDR3 is 15 amino acids. Those patients with uncontrolled infection, other autoimmune disease, pregnancy or lactation were excluded. This clonotype occurred a few times.

Input material: peripheral blood or thyroid tissue (not recorded which). The sequence was obtained from a woman aged 18-29 years with Graves' hyperthyroidism. The chain combines TRBV7-3 with TRBJ2-5; weak D call: TRBD1 (5 bases). The CDR3 region is CASSLRRVTAETQYF. CDR3 sequence (DNA): TGTGCCAGCAGCTTGAGGCGAGTGACAGCGGAGACCCAGTACTTC. Filled out from reference TRBV7-3 and TRBJ2-5, the complete variable domain reads GAGVSQTPSNKVTEKGKYVELRCDPISGHTALYWYRQSLGQGPEFLIYFQGTGAADDSGLPNDRFFAVRPEGSVSTLKIQRTERGDSAVYLCASSLRRVTAETQYFGPGTRLLVL.